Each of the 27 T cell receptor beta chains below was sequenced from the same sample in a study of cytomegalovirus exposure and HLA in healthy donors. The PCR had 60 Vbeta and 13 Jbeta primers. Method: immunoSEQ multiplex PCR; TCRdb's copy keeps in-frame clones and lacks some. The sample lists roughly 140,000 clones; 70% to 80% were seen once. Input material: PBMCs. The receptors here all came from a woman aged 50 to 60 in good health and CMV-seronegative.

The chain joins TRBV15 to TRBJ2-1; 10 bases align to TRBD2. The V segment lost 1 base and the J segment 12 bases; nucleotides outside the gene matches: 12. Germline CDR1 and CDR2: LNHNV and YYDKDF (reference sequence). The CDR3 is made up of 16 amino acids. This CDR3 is CATSRGRAGGRIWQFF. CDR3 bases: TGTGCCACCAGCAGAGGTCGAGCGGGGGGGCGAATTTGGCAGTTCTTC.

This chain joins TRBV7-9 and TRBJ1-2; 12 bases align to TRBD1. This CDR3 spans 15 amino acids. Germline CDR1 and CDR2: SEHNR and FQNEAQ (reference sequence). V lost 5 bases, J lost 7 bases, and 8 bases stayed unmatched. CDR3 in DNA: TGTGCCAGCAGCCTTAGAGGGACAGGGGGCGTTGGCTACACCTTC. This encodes CASSLRGTGGVGYTF.

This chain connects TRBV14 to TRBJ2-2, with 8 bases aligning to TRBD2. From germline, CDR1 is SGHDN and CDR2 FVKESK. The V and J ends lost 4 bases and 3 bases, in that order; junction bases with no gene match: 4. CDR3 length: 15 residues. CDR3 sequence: CASSPRRGDTGELFF. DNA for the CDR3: TGTGCCAGCAGCCCGAGGCGGGGGGACACCGGGGAGCTGTTTTTT.

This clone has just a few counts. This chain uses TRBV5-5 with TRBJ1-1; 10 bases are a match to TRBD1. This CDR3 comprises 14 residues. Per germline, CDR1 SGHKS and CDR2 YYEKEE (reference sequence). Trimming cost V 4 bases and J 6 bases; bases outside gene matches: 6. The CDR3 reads CASSGDRGRPEAFF. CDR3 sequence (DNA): TGTGCCAGCAGCGGAGACAGGGGGCGTCCTGAAGCTTTCTTT.

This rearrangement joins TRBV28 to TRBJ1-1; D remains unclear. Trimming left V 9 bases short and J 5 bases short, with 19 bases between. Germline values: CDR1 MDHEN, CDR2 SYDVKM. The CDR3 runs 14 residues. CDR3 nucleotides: TGTGCCAGTGCCACGACCGAGGGCCGAACTGAAGCTTTCTTT. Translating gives CASATTEGRTEAFF.

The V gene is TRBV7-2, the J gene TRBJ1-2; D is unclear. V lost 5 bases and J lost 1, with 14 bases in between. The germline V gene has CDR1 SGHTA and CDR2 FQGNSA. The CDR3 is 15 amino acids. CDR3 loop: CASSAQGAHNYGYTF. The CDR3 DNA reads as TGTGCCAGCAGCGCCCAAGGAGCTCATAACTATGGCTACACCTTC.

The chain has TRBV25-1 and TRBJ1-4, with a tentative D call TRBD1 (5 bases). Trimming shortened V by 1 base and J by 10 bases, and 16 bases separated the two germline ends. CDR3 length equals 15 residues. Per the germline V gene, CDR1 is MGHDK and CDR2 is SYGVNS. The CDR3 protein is CASSEFKQGKGKLFF. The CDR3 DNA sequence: TGTGCCAGCAGTGAATTCAAGCAGGGAAAGGGAAAACTGTTTTTT.

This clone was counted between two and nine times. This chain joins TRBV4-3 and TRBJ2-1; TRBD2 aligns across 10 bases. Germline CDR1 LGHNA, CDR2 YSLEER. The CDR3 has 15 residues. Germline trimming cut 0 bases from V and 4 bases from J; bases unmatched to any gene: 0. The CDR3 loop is CASSQDSGGYNEQFF. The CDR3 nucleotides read TGCGCCAGCAGCCAAGATAGCGGGGGGTACAATGAGCAGTTCTTC.

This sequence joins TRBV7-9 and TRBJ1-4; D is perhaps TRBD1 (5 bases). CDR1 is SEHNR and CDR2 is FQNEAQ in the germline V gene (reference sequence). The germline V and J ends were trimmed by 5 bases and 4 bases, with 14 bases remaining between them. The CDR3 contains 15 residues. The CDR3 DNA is TGTGCCAGCAGCCCAGGACAAACGTTTAATGAAAAACTGTTTTTT. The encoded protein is CASSPGQTFNEKLFF.

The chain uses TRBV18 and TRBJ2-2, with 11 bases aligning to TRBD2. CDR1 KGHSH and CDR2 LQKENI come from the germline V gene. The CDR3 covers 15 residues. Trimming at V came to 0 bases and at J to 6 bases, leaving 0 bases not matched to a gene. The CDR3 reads CASSPPGLAAGELFF. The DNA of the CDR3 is TGTGCCAGCTCACCACCGGGACTAGCGGCCGGGGAGCTGTTTTTT.

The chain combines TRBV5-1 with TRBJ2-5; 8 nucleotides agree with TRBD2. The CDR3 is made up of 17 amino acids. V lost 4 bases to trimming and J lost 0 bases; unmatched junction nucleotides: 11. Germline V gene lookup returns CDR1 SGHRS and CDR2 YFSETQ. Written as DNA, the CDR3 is TGCGCCAGCAGCCGGAGGGGCGGGGGGTACGACCAAGAGACCCAGTACTTC. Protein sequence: CASSRRGGGYDQETQYF.

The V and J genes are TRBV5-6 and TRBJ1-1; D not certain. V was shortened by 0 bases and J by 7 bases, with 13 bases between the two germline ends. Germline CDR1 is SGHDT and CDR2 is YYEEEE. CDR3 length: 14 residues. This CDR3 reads CASSLAGRIGEAFF. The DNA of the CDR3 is TGTGCCAGCAGCTTGGCAGGAAGGATCGGTGAAGCTTTCTTT.

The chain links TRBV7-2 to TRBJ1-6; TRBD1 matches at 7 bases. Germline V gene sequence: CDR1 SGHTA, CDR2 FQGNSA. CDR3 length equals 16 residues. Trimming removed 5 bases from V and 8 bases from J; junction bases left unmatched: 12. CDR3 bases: TGTGCCAGCAGCCCGGAGACGGGACAGACTTATTCACCCCTCCACTTT. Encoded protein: CASSPETGQTYSPLHF.

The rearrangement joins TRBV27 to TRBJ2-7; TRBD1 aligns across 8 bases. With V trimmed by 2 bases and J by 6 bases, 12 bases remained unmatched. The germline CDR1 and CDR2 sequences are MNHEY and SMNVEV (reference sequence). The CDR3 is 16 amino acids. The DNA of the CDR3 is TGTGCCAGCAGTTTAGCGCCGGGACAGGCCATCACCGAGCAGTACTTC. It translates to CASSLAPGQAITEQYF.

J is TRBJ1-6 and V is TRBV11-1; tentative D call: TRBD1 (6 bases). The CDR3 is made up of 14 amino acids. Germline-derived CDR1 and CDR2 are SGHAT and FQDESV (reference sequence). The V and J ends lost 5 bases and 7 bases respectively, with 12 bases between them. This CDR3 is CASSADRTNSPLHF. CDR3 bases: TGTGCCAGCAGCGCCGACAGGACGAATTCACCCCTCCACTTT.

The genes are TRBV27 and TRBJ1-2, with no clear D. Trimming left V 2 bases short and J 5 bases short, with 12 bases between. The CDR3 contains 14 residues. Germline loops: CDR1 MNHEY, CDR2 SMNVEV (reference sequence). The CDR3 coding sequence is TGTGCCAGCAGTTTAGGAGGTGGGTTATATGGCTACACCTTC. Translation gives CASSLGGGLYGYTF.

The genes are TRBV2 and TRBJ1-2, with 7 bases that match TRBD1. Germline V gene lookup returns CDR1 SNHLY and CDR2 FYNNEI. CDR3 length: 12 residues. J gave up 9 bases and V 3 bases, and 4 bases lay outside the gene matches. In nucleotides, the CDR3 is TGTGCCAGCAGTGAGGGACAGCCCCGCTACACCTTC. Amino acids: CASSEGQPRYTF.

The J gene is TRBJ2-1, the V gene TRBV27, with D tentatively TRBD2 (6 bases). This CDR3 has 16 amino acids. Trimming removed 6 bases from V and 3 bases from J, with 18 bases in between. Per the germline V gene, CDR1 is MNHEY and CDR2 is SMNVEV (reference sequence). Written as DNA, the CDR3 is TGTGCCAGCAGGGCCGGTACGGGAGCGAGCTACAATGAGCAGTTCTTC. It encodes CASRAGTGASYNEQFF.

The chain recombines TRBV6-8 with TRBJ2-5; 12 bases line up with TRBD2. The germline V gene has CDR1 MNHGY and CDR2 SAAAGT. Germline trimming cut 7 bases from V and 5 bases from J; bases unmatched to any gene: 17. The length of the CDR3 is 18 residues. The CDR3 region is CASTCRLAGAHRGETQYF. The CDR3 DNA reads TGTGCCAGCACCTGCCGACTAGCGGGGGCTCACAGGGGGGAGACCCAGTACTTC.

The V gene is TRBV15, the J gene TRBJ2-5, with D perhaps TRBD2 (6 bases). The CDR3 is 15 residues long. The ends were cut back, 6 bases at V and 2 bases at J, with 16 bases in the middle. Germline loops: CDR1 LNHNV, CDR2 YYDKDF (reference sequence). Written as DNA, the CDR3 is TGTGCCACCAGACCTCTCTGGCGGGGACAAGAGACCCAGTACTTC. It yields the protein CATRPLWRGQETQYF.

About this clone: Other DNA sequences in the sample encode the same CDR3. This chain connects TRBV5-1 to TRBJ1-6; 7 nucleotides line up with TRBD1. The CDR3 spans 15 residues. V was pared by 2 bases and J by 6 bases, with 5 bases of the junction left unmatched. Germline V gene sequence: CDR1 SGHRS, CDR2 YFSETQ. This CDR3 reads CASSLGTGVNSPLHF. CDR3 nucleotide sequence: TGCGCCAGCAGCTTAGGCACAGGGGTTAATTCACCCCTCCACTTT.

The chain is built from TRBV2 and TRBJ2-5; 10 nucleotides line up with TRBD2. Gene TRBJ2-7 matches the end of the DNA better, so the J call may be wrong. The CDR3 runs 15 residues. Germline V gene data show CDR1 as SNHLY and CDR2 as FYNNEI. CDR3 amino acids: CASSVSSGGSYEQYF. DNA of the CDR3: TGTGCCAGCAGTGTGTCTAGCGGGGGCTCCTACGAGCAGTACTTC.

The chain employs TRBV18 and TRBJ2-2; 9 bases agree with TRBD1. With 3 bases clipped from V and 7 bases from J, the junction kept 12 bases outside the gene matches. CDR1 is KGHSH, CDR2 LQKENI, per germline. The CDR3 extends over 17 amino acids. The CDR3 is CASSPYLDRGNGGELFF. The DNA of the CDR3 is TGTGCCAGCTCACCCTATTTGGACAGGGGAAACGGCGGGGAGCTGTTTTTT. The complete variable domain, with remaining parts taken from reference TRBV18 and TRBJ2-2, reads NAGVMQNPRHLVRRRGQEARLRCSPMKGHSHVYWYRQLPEEGLKFMVYLQKENIIDESGMPKERFSAEFPKEGPSILRIQQVVRGDSAAYFCASSPYLDRGNGGELFFGEGSRLTVL.

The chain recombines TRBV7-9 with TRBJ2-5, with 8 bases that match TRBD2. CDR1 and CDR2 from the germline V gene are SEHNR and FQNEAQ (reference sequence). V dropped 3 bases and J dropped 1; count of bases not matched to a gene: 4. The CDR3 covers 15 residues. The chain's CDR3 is CASSFWRGAQETQYF. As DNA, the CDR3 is TGTGCCAGCAGCTTTTGGCGGGGGGCCCAAGAGACCCAGTACTTC.

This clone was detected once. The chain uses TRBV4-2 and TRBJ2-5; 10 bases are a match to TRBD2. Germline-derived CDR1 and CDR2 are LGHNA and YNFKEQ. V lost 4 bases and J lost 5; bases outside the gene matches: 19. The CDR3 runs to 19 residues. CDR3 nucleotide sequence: TGTGCCAGCAGCCGCCGACCTGGGTTAGCGGGGGGCCTGGTGGAGACCCAGTACTTC. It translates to CASSRRPGLAGGLVETQYF.

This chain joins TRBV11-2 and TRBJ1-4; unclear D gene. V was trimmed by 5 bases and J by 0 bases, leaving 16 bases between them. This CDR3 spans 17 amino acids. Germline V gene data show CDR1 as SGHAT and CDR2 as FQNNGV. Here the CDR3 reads CASSEFGGAATNEKLFF. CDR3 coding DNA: TGTGCCAGCAGCGAGTTTGGAGGTGCTGCAACTAATGAAAAACTGTTTTTT.

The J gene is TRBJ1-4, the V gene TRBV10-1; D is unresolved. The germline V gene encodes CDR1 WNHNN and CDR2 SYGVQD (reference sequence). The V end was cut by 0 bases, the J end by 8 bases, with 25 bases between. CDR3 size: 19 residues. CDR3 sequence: CASSESPFPGDSLREKLFF. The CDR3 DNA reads TGCGCCAGCAGTGAGTCCCCTTTCCCGGGAGACTCACTTCGGGAAAAACTGTTTTTT.